The source of this T cell receptor beta chain is a study of identical twins. Study results and caveats: Weaker excess sharing between twins was seen in beta out-of-frame sequences.

As to this clonotype: Its matching antigen is unknown.

The CDR3 spans 12 residues. The germline V gene encodes CDR1 SGDLS and CDR2 YYNGEE. Trimming removed 0 bases from V and 7 bases from J, with 7 bases in between. cDNA carried unique molecular identifiers, and a universal primer site was added by template switching. TCRdb used MiXCR to reprocess the 5' RACE reads, holding one entry per CDR3 protein. The sample includes 1,800,000 or so distinct CDR3 sequences, more than 30% seen only once; the top ten take about 0.25%. Sequences were obtained from cord blood. V gene TRBV9 combines with J gene TRBJ1-2; weak D call: TRBD1 (6 bases). The sequence came from a newborn girl in good health. CDR3 bases: TGTGCCAGCAGCGTAGACAGGGTTGGCTACACCTTC. It codes for CASSVDRVGYTF.